Sequencing of this T cell receptor beta chain was carried out in a study of T cells in Graves' hyperthyroidism and ophthalmopathy. V was pared by 0 bases and J by 8 bases, with 8 bases between. The CDR3 runs to 13 residues. CDR1 is SGHAT, CDR2 FQNNGV, per germline. Researchers took RNA transcripts and amplified the TCR beta CDR3 regions from them. An initial round of RT-PCR targeting the TCR CDR3 relied on the HTBI primer set. TCRdb redid the calling of the multiplex PCR reads with MiXCR, one entry per CDR3 protein. Altogether approximately 410,000 distinct CDR3 sequences are present, 14% to 15% being singletons, with the ten largest covering about 13%. Ophthalmopathy cases met thresholds of Clinical Activity Score at least 3, NOSPECS grade at least 4 and duration under 3 months. Investigators excluded patients with uncontrolled infection, other autoimmune disease, pregnancy or lactation. The study based diagnoses on clinical symptoms, serum thyroxine and TRAb, thyroid ultrasound and orbital computed tomography. The authors took PBMCs from 9.5 to 10 ml fresh peripheral blood.

This clonotype was recorded many times. The gene calls are TRBV11-2 and TRBJ2-4; D remains ambiguous. The source is a man aged 18 to 30 with Graves' ophthalmopathy. The sequenced sample was blood. The CDR3 nucleotides are TGTGCCAGCAGCTTAGAGATTCGGGACATTCAGTACTTC. Translating it yields CASSLEIRDIQYF. The full variable domain, in which reference TRBV11-2 and TRBJ2-4 provide the parts outside the CDR3, is EAGVAQSPRYKIIEKRQSVAFWCNPISGHATLYWYQQILGQGPKLLIQFQNNGVVDDSQLPKDRFSAERLKGVDSTLKIQPAKLEDSAVYLCASSLEIRDIQYFGAGTRLSVL.